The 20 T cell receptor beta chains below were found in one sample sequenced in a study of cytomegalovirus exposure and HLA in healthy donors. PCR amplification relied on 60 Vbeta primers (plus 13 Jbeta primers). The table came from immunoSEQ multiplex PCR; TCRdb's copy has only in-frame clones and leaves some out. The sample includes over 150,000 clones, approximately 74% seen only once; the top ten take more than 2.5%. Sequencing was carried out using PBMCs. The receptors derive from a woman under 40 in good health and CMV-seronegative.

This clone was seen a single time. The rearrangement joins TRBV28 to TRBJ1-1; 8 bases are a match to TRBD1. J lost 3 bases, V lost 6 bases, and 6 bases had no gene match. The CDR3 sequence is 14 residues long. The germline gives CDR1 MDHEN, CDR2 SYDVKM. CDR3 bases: TGTGCCAGCAGCCGGGGACAGGAGTACACTGAAGCTTTCTTT. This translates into CASSRGQEYTEAFF.

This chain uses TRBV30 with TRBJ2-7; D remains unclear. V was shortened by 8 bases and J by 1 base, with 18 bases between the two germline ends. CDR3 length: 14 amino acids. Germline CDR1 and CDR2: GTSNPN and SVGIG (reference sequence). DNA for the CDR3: TGTGCCACCCAGGCCCCTTGGAAATCCTACGAGCAGTACTTC. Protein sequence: CATQAPWKSYEQYF.

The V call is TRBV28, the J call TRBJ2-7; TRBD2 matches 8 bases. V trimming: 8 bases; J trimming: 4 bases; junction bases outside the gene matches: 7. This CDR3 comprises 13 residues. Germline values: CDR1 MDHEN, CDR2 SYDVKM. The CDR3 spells CASVSGRRYEQYF. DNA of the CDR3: TGTGCCAGCGTCAGCGGGAGAAGGTACGAGCAGTACTTC.

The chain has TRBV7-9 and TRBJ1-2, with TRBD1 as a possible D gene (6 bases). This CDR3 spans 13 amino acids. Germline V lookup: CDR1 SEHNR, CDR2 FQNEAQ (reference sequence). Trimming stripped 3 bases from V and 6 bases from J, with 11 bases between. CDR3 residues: CASSFLGGDGYTF. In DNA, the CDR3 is TGTGCCAGCAGCTTCTTAGGGGGAGATGGCTACACCTTC.

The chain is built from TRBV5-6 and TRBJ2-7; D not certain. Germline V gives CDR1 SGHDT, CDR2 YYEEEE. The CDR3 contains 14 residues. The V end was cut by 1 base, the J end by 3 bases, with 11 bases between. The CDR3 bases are TGTGCCAGCAGCTTGTCACAGACCCGCTACGAGCAGTACTTC. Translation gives CASSLSQTRYEQYF.

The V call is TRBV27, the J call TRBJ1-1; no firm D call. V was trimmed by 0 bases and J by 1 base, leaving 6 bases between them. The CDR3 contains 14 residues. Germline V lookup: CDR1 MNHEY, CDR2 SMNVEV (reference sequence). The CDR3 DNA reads TGTGCCAGCAGTTTATCGATGGCGAACACTGAAGCTTTCTTT. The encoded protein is CASSLSMANTEAFF.

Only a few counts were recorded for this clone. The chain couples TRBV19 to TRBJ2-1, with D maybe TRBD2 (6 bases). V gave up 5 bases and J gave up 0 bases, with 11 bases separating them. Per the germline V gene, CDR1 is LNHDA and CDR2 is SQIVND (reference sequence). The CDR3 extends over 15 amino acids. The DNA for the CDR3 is TGTGCCAGTAGTCGCGGGGAAAGCTCCTACAATGAGCAGTTCTTC. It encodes CASSRGESSYNEQFF.

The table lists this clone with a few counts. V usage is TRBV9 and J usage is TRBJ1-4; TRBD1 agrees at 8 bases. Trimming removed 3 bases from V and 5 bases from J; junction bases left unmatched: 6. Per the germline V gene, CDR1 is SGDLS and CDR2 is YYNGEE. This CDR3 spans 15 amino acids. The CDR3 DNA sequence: TGTGCCAGCAGCGGCCCGGGGACAGGAAATGAAAAACTGTTTTTT. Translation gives CASSGPGTGNEKLFF.

The CDR3, as DNA: TGTGCCAGCAGCGTGGGGGGGGAGCAGCCCCAGCATTTT. Translating it yields CASSVGGEQPQHF. This rearrangement joins TRBV9 to TRBJ1-5, with D maybe TRBD1 (5 bases). The V and J ends lost 2 bases and 7 bases respectively, with 10 bases between them. Germline CDR1 and CDR2: SGDLS and YYNGEE. This CDR3 has 13 amino acids.

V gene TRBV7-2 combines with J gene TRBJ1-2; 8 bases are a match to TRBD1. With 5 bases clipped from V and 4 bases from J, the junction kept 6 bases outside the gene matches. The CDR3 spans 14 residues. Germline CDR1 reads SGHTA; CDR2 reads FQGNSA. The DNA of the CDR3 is TGTGCCAGCAGCGTGGACAGGGTTGGCTATGGCTACACCTTC. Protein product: CASSVDRVGYGYTF.

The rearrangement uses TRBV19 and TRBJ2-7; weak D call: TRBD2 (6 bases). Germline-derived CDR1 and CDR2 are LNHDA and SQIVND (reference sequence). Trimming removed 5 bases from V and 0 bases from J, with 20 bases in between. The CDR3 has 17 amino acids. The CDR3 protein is CASSPLMGGAASYEQYF. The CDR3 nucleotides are TGTGCCAGTAGTCCCCTGATGGGGGGAGCCGCCTCCTACGAGCAGTACTTC.

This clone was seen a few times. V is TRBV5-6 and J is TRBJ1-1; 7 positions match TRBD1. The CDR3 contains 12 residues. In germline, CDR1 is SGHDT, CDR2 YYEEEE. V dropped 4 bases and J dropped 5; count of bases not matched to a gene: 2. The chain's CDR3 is CASSQTGTEAFF. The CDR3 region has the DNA TGTGCCAGCAGCCAGACAGGGACTGAAGCTTTCTTT.

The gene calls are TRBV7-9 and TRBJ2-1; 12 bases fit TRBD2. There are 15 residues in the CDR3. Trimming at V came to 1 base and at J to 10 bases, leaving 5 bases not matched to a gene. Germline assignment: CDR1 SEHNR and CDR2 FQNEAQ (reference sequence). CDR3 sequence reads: CASSLGTSGINEQFF. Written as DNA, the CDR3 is TGTGCCAGCAGCTTAGGGACTAGCGGGATAAACGAGCAGTTCTTC.

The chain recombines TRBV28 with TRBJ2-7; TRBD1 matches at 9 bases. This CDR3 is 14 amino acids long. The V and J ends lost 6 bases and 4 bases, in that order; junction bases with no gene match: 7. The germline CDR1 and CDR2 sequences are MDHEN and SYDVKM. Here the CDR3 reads CASRRTGEFYEQYF. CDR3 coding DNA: TGTGCCAGCAGGAGGACAGGGGAATTTTACGAGCAGTACTTC.

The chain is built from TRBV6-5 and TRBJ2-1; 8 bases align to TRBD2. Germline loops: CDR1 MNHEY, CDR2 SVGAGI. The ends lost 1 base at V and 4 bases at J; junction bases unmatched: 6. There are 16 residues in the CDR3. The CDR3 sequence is CASSYWASGPYNEQFF. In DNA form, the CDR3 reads TGTGCCAGCAGTTACTGGGCTAGCGGGCCTTACAATGAGCAGTTCTTC.

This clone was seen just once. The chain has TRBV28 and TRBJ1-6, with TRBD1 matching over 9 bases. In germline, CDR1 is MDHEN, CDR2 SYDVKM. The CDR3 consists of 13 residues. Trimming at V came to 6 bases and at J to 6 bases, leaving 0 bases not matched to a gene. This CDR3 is CASRDRGNSPLHF. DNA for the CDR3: TGTGCCAGCAGGGACAGGGGTAATTCACCCCTCCACTTT.

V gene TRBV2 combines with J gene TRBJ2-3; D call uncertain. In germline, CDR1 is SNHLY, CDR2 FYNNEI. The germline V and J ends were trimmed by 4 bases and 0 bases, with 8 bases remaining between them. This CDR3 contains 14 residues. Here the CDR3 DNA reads TGTGCCAGCAGTGGGCCCCTGAGCACAGATACGCAGTATTTT. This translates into CASSGPLSTDTQYF.

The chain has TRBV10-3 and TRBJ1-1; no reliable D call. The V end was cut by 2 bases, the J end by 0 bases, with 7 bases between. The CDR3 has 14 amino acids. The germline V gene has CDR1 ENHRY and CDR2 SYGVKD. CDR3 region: CAISEGQLNTEAFF. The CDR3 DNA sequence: TGTGCCATCAGTGAGGGGCAGCTGAACACTGAAGCTTTCTTT.

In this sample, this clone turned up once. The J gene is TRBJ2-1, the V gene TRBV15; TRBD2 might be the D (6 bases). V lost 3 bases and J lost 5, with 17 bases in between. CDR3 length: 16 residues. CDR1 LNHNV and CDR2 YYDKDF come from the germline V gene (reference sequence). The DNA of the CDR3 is TGTGCCACCAGCAGTTCCCGATACGGGAGTAACAATGAGCAGTTCTTC. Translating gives CATSSSRYGSNNEQFF. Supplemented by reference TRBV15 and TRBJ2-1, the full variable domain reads DAMVIQNPRYQVTQFGKPVTLSCSQTLNHNVMYWYQQKSSQAPKLLFHYYDKDFNNEADTPDNFQSRRPNTSFCFLDIRSPGLGDTAMYLCATSSSRYGSNNEQFFGPGTRLTVL.

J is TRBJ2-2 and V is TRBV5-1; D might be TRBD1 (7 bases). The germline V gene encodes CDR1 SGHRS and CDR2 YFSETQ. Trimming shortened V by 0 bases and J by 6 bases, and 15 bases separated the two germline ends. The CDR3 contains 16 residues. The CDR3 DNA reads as TGCGCCAGCAGCTTGGAAACAGGGGAGGTCTCCGGGGAGCTGTTTTTT. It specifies CASSLETGEVSGELFF.